This TCR beta chain was observed in a study of blood T cell repertoires in COVID-19. The J segment lost 7 bases and the V segment lost 1 base, leaving 5 bases of the junction unmatched. Germline CDR1 SGHTA, CDR2 FQGNSA. The CDR3 contains 14 residues. Data came from immunoSEQ multiplex PCR; TCRdb stores just in-frame clones and leaves some out. The repertoire consists of hundreds of thousands of clones, with 85% occurring once and the leading ten covering 2% to 3%. Participants were aged roughly 18 to 89 years from more than 20 US areas. Cohorts were assigned according to the clinical history that participants reported. Two negative PCRs, clearance, or symptom resolution had been documented for recovered Cohort 3 donors.

The genes are TRBV7-2 and TRBJ1-2; TRBD1 agrees at 8 bases. This clonotype was sampled from a woman between 45 and 65 years old who had recovered from COVID-19. The sequenced sample was PBMCs or T cells enriched from blood (not recorded which). The CDR3 region has the DNA TGTGCCAGCAGCTTAGTGAGCAGGGGGCCTGGCTACACCTTC. Translated, it gives CASSLVSRGPGYTF.